This T cell receptor beta chain was sequenced in a study of CD8 T cells in ankylosing spondylitis. Each CDR3 protein gets one entry after TCRdb re-called the 5' RACE reads with MiXCR. The repertoire consists of about 300,000 distinct CDR3 sequences, with 11% occurring once and the leading ten covering roughly 9.5%. In its sample, this clonotype was seen many times. The germline gives CDR1 SGHRS, CDR2 YFSETQ. The V end was cut by 4 bases, the J end by 3 bases, with 3 bases between. The CDR3 spans 11 residues. Sequencing used blood, either unsorted or a sorted T cell fraction (not recorded which). The sequence was collected from a female donor with ankylosing spondylitis or in good health (not recorded which). The chain combines TRBV5-1 with TRBJ2-3, with D uncertain. Here the CDR3 reads CASSKTDTQYF. As DNA, the CDR3 is TGCGCCAGCAGCAAGACAGATACGCAGTATTTT.